This record looks at one T cell receptor beta chain sequence and its context. Original handling: The authors estimated nucleated cell counts from reference gene primer amplification. The repertoire was sequenced with immunoSEQ multiplex PCR; TCRdb's copy has only in-frame clones and lacks some. The D gene and trimming were derived from the DNA, and the V and J assignments and clone size from that table. The sample carries approximately 180,000 clones, less than 90% recorded once. The study drew participants aged about 18 to 89 years from about two dozen US areas. Participants' own reports of clinical history determined their cohort assignment. The sample originates from a study of blood T cell repertoires in COVID-19. On the study more broadly: Samples of COVID-19 (acute and convalescent) were obtained from the United States, Italy and Spain.

Trimming removed 6 bases at V and 5 bases at J, with 10 bases between. The CDR3 spans 13 residues. The germline V gene encodes CDR1 MNHNY and CDR2 SVGAGI (reference sequence). The chain employs TRBV6-6 and TRBJ2-2, with a weak D call TRBD2 (5 bases). The sample consisted of PBMCs or T cells enriched from blood (not recorded which). The receptor was isolated from a human donor with acute COVID-19. The donor label of this sample is uncertain. The CDR3 reads CASRQLGTGELFF. The DNA for the CDR3 is TGTGCCAGCAGACAACTAGGAACCGGGGAGCTGTTTTTT.